Listed below are T cell receptor beta chains from one sample, sequenced in a study of read filtering for tumor transcriptome and immune sequencing. TCRdb re-called the reads with MiXCR, one entry per CDR3 protein. The table lists 50,000 or so distinct CDR3 sequences, 9% to 15% of them singletons. Sequencing input: a population of CD138-negative cells sorted from bone marrow. Source of these receptors: a donor at least 40 years old with multiple myeloma. Each CDR3 is given with its conserved first and last residue. The D gene is left open where the match is weak. Clone size is given for some rows only: seen once, a few or many times, or a class if the clone is expanded.

D: .; J: TRBJ2-2; V: TRBV6-5; size: few; DNA: TGTGCCAGCAGTTACTCGTTTGGGCAGGCGAACACCGGGGAGCTGCTTTTT; CDR3: CASSYSFGQANTGELLF
D: TRBD1; J: TRBJ1-1; V: TRBV5-1; size: many; DNA: TGCGCCAGCAGCTTGACAGGGGCCAACACTGAAGCTTTCTTT; CDR3: CASSLTGANTEAFF
D: .; J: TRBJ1-5; V: TRBV7-2; size: many; DNA: TGTGCCAGCAGCTTAGAGGGAACAGTTAGCAATCAGCCCCAGCATTTT; CDR3: CASSLEGTVSNQPQHF
D: TRBD2; J: TRBJ2-1; V: TRBV6-1; size: medium-sized; DNA: TGTGCCAGCAGGACCGGACTAGCGGGGGGGGATGAGCAGTTCTTC; CDR3: CASRTGLAGGDEQFF
D: TRBD1; J: TRBJ2-1; V: TRBV11-3; size: many; DNA: TGTGCCAGCAGCACTCCACAGGGGCAGGGCCACAATGAGCAGTTCTTC; CDR3: CASSTPQGQGHNEQFF
D: .; J: TRBJ2-2; V: TRBV12-3/TRBV12-4; size: many; DNA: TGTGCCAGCAGTGATAGGGGTACGAACACCGGGGAGCTGTTTTTT; CDR3: CASSDRGTNTGELFF
D: TRBD2; J: TRBJ2-3; V: TRBV29-1; size: many; DNA: TGCAGCGTGTACGGGACTAGCGGTAGCACAGATACGCAGTATTTT; CDR3: CSVYGTSGSTDTQYF
D: TRBD1; J: TRBJ2-5; V: TRBV7-9; size: many; DNA: TGTGCCAGCAGCTCCGGGACAGGGGGCCGGCTCGGCCAAGAGACCCAGTACTTC; CDR3: CASSSGTGGRLGQETQYF
D: .; J: TRBJ1-1; V: TRBV5-5; size: .; DNA: TGTGCCAGCAGCTTTTCCCCGGGGGGTACCACTGAAGCTTTCTTT; CDR3: CASSFSPGGTTEAFF
D: .; J: TRBJ2-1; V: TRBV6-5; size: many; DNA: TGTGCCAGCGGACCTAGGGACCGCTCCTACAATGAGCAGTTCTTC; CDR3: CASGPRDRSYNEQFF
D: .; J: TRBJ2-7; V: TRBV18; size: many; DNA: TGTGCCAGCTCACCGCGCGGCAGGGCACAGCAGTACTTC; CDR3: CASSPRGRAQQYF
D: .; J: TRBJ2-7; V: TRBV29-1; size: many; DNA: TGCAGCGTTGGAAGGGGTGGGGACAACTACGAGCAGTACTTC; CDR3: CSVGRGGDNYEQYF
D: .; J: TRBJ2-1; V: TRBV12-3/TRBV12-4; size: many; DNA: TGTGCCAGCAGTCATTTCCGGGACTACAATGAGCAGTTCTTC; CDR3: CASSHFRDYNEQFF
D: .; J: TRBJ1-4; V: TRBV7-9; size: many; DNA: TGTGCCAGCAGCTCCTCCGGGGGGGTGAGGAATGAAAAACTGTTTTTT; CDR3: CASSSSGGVRNEKLFF
D: TRBD1; J: TRBJ2-5; V: TRBV7-2; size: many; DNA: TGTGCCAGCAGCCGCGACAGGGGGGCAGAGACCCAGTACTTC; CDR3: CASSRDRGAETQYF
D: .; J: TRBJ2-2; V: TRBV6-5; size: many; DNA: TGTGCCAGCAGTTACTCATATAGGAGCGCCGGGGAGCTGTTTTTT; CDR3: CASSYSYRSAGELFF
D: TRBD2; J: TRBJ2-5; V: TRBV4-1; size: medium-sized; DNA: TGCGCCAGCAGCCAGGGGGGACTAGTCCCGCAAGAGACCCAGTACTTC; CDR3: CASSQGGLVPQETQYF
D: .; J: TRBJ1-2; V: TRBV7-9; size: many; DNA: TGTGCCAGCAGCTTAGTGTCAGTCAACTATGGCTACACCTTC; CDR3: CASSLVSVNYGYTF
D: TRBD2; J: TRBJ2-2; V: TRBV6-1; size: many; DNA: TGTGCCAGCAGTGAAGTTTTGGGACTACGAGCCGGGGAGCTGTTTTTT; CDR3: CASSEVLGLRAGELFF
D: TRBD1; J: TRBJ2-7; V: TRBV29-1; size: many; DNA: TGCAGCGTCTTGACAGGGGGTAGCTCCTACGAGCAGTACTTC; CDR3: CSVLTGGSSYEQYF
D: TRBD1; J: TRBJ2-1; V: TRBV11-3; size: .; DNA: TGTGCCAGCAGCCCCGGGACAGTGGGTAGCTCCTACAATGAGCAGTTCTTC; CDR3: CASSPGTVGSSYNEQFF
D: .; J: TRBJ1-1; V: TRBV7-3; size: many; DNA: TGTGCCAGCAGCTTAACTCCGGGGGCAGGGATCCGCGGGCTTAATGCTGAAGCTTTCTTT; CDR3: CASSLTPGAGIRGLNAEAFF
D: .; J: TRBJ2-5; V: TRBV29-1; size: many; DNA: TGCAGCGTTGGCCAGCGACAAGAGACCCAGTACTTC; CDR3: CSVGQRQETQYF
D: TRBD1; J: TRBJ2-1; V: TRBV7-9; size: many; DNA: TGTGCCAGCAGCTCAGCCCGGGACAGCTACAATGAGCAGTTCTTC; CDR3: CASSSARDSYNEQFF
D: .; J: TRBJ2-2; V: TRBV18; size: many; DNA: TGTGCCAGCTCATCCACCCTAGGGAGGACCGGGGAGCTGTTTTTT; CDR3: CASSSTLGRTGELFF
D: TRBD2; J: TRBJ2-1; V: TRBV4-1; size: many; DNA: TGCGCCAGCAGCCACACTAGCGGGGGGGCGGATGAGCAGTTCTTC; CDR3: CASSHTSGGADEQFF
D: .; J: TRBJ1-4; V: TRBV30; size: many; DNA: TGTGCCTGGAGGAAAACCGCAACTAATGAAAAACTGTTTTTT; CDR3: CAWRKTATNEKLFF
D: .; J: TRBJ2-4; V: TRBV5-1; size: many; DNA: TGCGCCAGCAGCTTGGCGCACGGCGGGGCGACCAAAAACATTCAGTACTTC; CDR3: CASSLAHGGATKNIQYF
D: .; J: TRBJ2-7; V: TRBV14; size: many; DNA: TGTGCCAGCAGCCAACAAACAAGCGAGCAGTACTTC; CDR3: CASSQQTSEQYF
D: TRBD2; J: TRBJ2-1; V: TRBV6-2/TRBV6-3; size: many; DNA: TGTGCCAGCAGTTACCTCCCGGGGGGGGGGAGCAATGAGCAGTTCTTC; CDR3: CASSYLPGGGSNEQFF
D: .; J: TRBJ2-1; V: TRBV6-1; size: many; DNA: TGTGCCAGCAGTAGTTCATTCGAGCCAAGCTCCTACAATGAGCAGTTCTTC; CDR3: CASSSSFEPSSYNEQFF
D: .; J: TRBJ2-2; V: TRBV9; size: .; DNA: TGTGCCAGCAGCGTAGAACCGGGGACAAACACCGGGGAGCTGTTTTTT; CDR3: CASSVEPGTNTGELFF
D: TRBD2; J: TRBJ2-1; V: TRBV24-1; size: many; DNA: TGTGCCACCAGTGATTTCAGCGGGGGAGACTCCTACAATGAGCAGTTCTTC; CDR3: CATSDFSGGDSYNEQFF
D: .; J: TRBJ2-3; V: TRBV30; size: many; DNA: TGTGCCTGGAGTGCTAGGCGTCGAGATACGCAGTATTTT; CDR3: CAWSARRRDTQYF
D: TRBD1; J: TRBJ2-5; V: TRBV24-1; size: few; DNA: TGTGCCACCAGTGATTCCAGGACAGGGGTACAGGAGACCCAGTACTTC; CDR3: CATSDSRTGVQETQYF
D: .; J: TRBJ1-6; V: TRBV10-2; size: many; DNA: TGCGCCAGCAGTGAGTCGAACGGAATTGGGTCACCCCTCCACTTT; CDR3: CASSESNGIGSPLHF
D: .; J: TRBJ2-3; V: TRBV10-1; size: many; DNA: TGCGCCAGCAGTGAGCCCGGCAGTAACACAGATACGCAGTATTTT; CDR3: CASSEPGSNTDTQYF
D: TRBD2; J: TRBJ2-1; V: TRBV20-1; size: medium-sized; DNA: TGCAGTGCTAGAGGGCGGCTAGCGGACTTCAATGAGCAGTTCTTC; CDR3: CSARGRLADFNEQFF
D: .; J: TRBJ1-1; V: TRBV6-5; size: many; DNA: TGTGCCAGCAGTTACGCGGAGAACACTGAAGCTTTCTTT; CDR3: CASSYAENTEAFF
D: .; J: TRBJ2-7; V: TRBV20-1; size: many; DNA: TGCAGTGCTAGACCATTTGGCCAGGTTTCCTCCTACGAGCAGTACTTC; CDR3: CSARPFGQVSSYEQYF
D: TRBD1; J: TRBJ2-5; V: TRBV20-1; size: .; DNA: TGCAGTGCTAGAACAGGGGGCGCGGGGGAGACCCAGTACTTC; CDR3: CSARTGGAGETQYF